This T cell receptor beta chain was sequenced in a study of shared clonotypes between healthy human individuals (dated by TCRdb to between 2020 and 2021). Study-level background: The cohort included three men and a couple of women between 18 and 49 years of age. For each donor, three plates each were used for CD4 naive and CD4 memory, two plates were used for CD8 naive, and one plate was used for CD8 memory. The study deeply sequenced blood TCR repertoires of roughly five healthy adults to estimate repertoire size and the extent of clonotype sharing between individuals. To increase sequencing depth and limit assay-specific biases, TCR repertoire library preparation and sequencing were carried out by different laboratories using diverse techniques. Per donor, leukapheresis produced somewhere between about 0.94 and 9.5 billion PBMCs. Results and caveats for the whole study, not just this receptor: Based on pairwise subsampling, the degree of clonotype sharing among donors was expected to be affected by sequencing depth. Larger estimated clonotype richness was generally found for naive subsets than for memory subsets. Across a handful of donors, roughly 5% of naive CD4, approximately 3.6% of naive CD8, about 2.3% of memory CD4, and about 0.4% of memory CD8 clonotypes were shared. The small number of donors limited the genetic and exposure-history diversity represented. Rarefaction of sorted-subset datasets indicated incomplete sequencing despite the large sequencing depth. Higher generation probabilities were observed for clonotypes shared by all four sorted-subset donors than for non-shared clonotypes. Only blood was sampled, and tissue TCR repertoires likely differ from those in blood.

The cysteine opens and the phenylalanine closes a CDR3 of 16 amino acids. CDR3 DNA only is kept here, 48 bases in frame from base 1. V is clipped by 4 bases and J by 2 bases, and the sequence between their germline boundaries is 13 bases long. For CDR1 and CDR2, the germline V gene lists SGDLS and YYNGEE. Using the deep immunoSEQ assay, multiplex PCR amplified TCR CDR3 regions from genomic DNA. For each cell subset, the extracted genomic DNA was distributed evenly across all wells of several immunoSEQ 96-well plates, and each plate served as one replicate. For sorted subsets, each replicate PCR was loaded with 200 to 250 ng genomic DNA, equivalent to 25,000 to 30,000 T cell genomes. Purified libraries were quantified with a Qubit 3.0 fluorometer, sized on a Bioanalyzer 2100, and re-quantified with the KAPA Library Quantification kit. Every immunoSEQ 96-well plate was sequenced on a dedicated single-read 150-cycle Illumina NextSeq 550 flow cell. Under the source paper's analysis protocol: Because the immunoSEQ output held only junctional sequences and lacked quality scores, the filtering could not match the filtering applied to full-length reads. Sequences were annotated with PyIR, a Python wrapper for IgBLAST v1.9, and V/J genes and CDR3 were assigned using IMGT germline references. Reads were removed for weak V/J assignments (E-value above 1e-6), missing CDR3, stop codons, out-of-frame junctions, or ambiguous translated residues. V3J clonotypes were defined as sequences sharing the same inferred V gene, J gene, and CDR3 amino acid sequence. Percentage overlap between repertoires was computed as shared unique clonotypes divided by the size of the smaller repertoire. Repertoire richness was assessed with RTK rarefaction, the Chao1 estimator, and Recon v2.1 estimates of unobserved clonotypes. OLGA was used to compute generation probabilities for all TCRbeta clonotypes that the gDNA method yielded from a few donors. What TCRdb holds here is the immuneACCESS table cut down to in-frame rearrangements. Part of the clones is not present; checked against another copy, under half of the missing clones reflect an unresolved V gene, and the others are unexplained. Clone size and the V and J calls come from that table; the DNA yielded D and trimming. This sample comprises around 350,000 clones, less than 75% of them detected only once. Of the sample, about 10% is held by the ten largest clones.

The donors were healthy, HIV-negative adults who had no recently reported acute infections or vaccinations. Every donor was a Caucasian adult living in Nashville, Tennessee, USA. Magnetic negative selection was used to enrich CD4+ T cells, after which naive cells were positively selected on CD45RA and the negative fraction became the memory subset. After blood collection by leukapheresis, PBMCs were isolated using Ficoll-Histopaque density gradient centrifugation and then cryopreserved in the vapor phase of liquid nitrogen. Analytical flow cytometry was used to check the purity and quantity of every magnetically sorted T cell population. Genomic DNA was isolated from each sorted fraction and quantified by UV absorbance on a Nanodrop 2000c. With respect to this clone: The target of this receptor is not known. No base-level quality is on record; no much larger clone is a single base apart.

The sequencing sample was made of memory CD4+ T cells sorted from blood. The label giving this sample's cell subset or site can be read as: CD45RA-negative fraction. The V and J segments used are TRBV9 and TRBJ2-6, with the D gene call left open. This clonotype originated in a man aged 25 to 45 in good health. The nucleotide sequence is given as TGTGCCAGCAGCCTGGTGCCAGCTGCTGGGGCCAACGTCCTGACTTTC. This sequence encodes CASSLVPAAGANVLTF. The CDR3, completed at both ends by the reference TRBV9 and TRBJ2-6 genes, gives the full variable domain DSGVTQTPKHLITATGQRVTLRCSPRSGDLSVYWYQQSLDQGLQFLIQYYNGEERAKGNILERFSAQQFPDLHSELNLSSLELGDSALYFCASSLVPAAGANVLTFGAGSRLTVL.